Presented here are 6 T cell receptor beta chains from one specimen sequenced in a study of metastatic and nonmetastatic thyroid tumors. Using MiXCR, TCRdb reanalyzed the PCR reads. The table includes some 21,000 clones, 9% to 15% detected once. Among the patients, none had received any treatment before thyroid surgery. Sequences were obtained from blood. The receptors stem from a male donor with papillary thyroid cancer or a benign thyroid nodule (not recorded which). Some clones in this sample may be carry-over from other donors' samples.

This clone appeared many times. The chain has TRBV28 and TRBJ1-2, with D perhaps matching TRBD1 (5 bases). This CDR3 region has 14 residues. Germline CDR1 reads MDHEN; CDR2 reads SYDVKM. Trimming left V 5 bases short and J 2 bases short, with 12 bases between. The CDR3 coding sequence is TGTGCCAGCAGTCTTCCGGGGGGAAACTATGGCTACACCTTC. This translates into CASSLPGGNYGYTF.

This clone turned up a few times. This chain links TRBV6-5 with TRBJ1-1; D is uncertain. V lost 2 bases and J 8 bases, leaving 12 bases between the germline ends. The germline V gene has CDR1 MNHEY and CDR2 SVGAGI. The CDR3 is 13 residues long. CDR3 sequence: CASSYQSVGEAFF. CDR3 DNA: TGTGCCAGCAGTTACCAGAGTGTAGGAGAAGCTTTCTTT.

The sample holds many counts of this clone. The chain couples TRBV12-5 to TRBJ1-5; D is perhaps TRBD1 (5 bases). The CDR3 extends over 15 amino acids. Per germline, CDR1 LGHNT and CDR2 FRNRAP. Trimming pared 2 bases from V and 6 bases from J, leaving 14 bases between. The CDR3 is CASGLSTRVTQPQHF. DNA for the CDR3: TGTGCTAGTGGTTTGTCCACCAGGGTAACTCAGCCCCAGCATTTT.

In this sample, this clone turned up many times. CDR3 region: CASSPQQGSYEQYF. The CDR3 DNA follows: TGTGCCAGCTCACCACAGCAGGGATCCTACGAGCAGTACTTC. The gene calls are TRBV18 and TRBJ2-7, with TRBD1 as a possible D gene (5 bases). The V end was cut by 1 base, the J end by 1 base, with 8 bases between. CDR1 and CDR2 from the germline V gene are KGHSH and LQKENI. The CDR3 has 14 residues.

At least ten counts were recorded for this clone. The chain employs TRBV30 and TRBJ2-1; D is ambiguous. The ends were cut back, 4 bases at V and 0 bases at J, with 10 bases in the middle. Germline V gives CDR1 GTSNPN, CDR2 SVGIG (reference sequence). The CDR3 sequence is 14 residues long. Written as DNA, the CDR3 is TGTGCCTGGACCCCTTTGAGCTCCTACAATGAGCAGTTCTTC. Amino acids: CAWTPLSSYNEQFF.

V gene TRBV12-3 or TRBV12-4 combines with J gene TRBJ2-3; 8 bases agree with TRBD2. V shed 5 bases, J shed 6 bases, and the junction held 4 bases outside the gene matches. The CDR3 covers 13 residues. The CDR3 coding sequence is TGTGCCAGCAGTCCACGACTAGCGGATACGCAGTATTTT. Its protein product is CASSPRLADTQYF.